Presented here are 8 T cell receptor beta chains from one specimen sequenced in a study of long-term antiretroviral therapy in people with HIV. At survey level, the immunoSEQ assay was run in its v3.0 version. Clones were read by immunoSEQ multiplex PCR, and TCRdb kept only the in-frame ones, dropping some. This sample has approximately 13,000 clones, with about 87% found just once. The sequenced sample was unsorted PBMCs, obtained 2.1 years after starting antiretroviral therapy. The receptors derive from a woman aged 40 to 50 with HIV.

The chain has TRBV9 and TRBJ2-1, with 11 bases identical to TRBD2. Germline V gives CDR1 SGDLS, CDR2 YYNGEE. V trimming: 3 bases; J trimming: 5 bases; junction bases outside the gene matches: 4. The CDR3 covers 15 residues. DNA of the CDR3: TGTGCCAGCAGCGGGGCGGGACTAGCGGACAATGAGCAGTTCTTC. Translated: CASSGAGLADNEQFF.

This sequence joins TRBV19 and TRBJ1-1, with D hard to call. V lost 6 bases to trimming and J lost 3 bases, with 8 bases between them. Germline CDR1 LNHDA, CDR2 SQIVND (reference sequence). CDR3 length equals 12 residues. CDR3 residues: CASRFGDTEAFF. CDR3 nucleotide sequence: TGTGCCAGTAGATTCGGGGACACTGAAGCTTTCTTT. Drawing the rest from reference TRBV19 and TRBJ1-1, the complete variable domain is DGGITQSPKYLFRKEGQNVTLSCEQNLNHDAMYWYRQDPGQGLRLIYYSQIVNDFQKGDIAEGYSVSREKKESFPLTVTSAQKNPTAFYLCASRFGDTEAFFGQGTRLTVV.

This clone has more than one count but fewer than ten. The chain recombines TRBV19 with TRBJ1-1; 7 nucleotides match TRBD1. CDR1 is LNHDA and CDR2 is SQIVND in the germline V gene (reference sequence). The J segment lost 0 bases and the V segment lost 9 bases, leaving 1 base of the junction unmatched. This CDR3 comprises 12 residues. Written as DNA, the CDR3 is TGTGCCAGCGGGACAGTGAACACTGAAGCTTTCTTT. This encodes CASGTVNTEAFF. Drawing the rest from reference TRBV19 and TRBJ1-1, the complete variable domain is DGGITQSPKYLFRKEGQNVTLSCEQNLNHDAMYWYRQDPGQGLRLIYYSQIVNDFQKGDIAEGYSVSREKKESFPLTVTSAQKNPTAFYLCASGTVNTEAFFGQGTRLTVV.

This CDR3 reads CASSLAGTGGYTF. In DNA form, the CDR3 reads TGTGCCAGCAGCTTAGCAGGGACGGGTGGCTACACCTTC. The V call is TRBV7-8, the J call TRBJ1-2; possible D gene TRBD1, 5 bases. From germline, CDR1 is SGHVS and CDR2 FQNEAQ. With 0 bases removed from V and 7 bases from J, the gap between germline ends came to 9 bases. The CDR3 sequence is 13 residues long.

The V call is TRBV6-9, the J call TRBJ1-5, with D tentatively TRBD1 (5 bases). The V gene's germline CDR1 is MNHGY and CDR2 SVAAGI. This CDR3 contains 16 residues. Trimming took off 8 bases at V and 4 bases at J, with 21 bases between the two ends. The chain's CDR3 is CASQGSVGGGNQPQHF. Written as DNA, the CDR3 is TGTGCCAGCCAAGGAAGTGTAGGTGGGGGAAATCAGCCCCAGCATTTT.

The genes are TRBV6-1 and TRBJ2-7, with D perhaps TRBD1 or TRBD2 (5 bases each). Trimming pared 4 bases from V and 0 bases from J, leaving 10 bases between. This CDR3 has 14 amino acids. Germline CDR1 MNHNS, CDR2 SASEGT. The CDR3 loop is CASSAGPSSYEQYF. The CDR3 DNA sequence: TGTGCCAGCAGTGCGGGACCGAGCTCCTACGAGCAGTACTTC.

V and J are TRBV4-1 and TRBJ2-7, with 8 nucleotides matching TRBD1. Germline CDR1 is MGHRA and CDR2 is YSYEKL. The CDR3 loop spans 17 amino acids. V shed 2 bases, J shed 0 bases, and the junction held 9 bases outside the gene matches. In DNA, the CDR3 is TGCGCCAGCAGCCAAAACGAGGGACAGGTCAGCTCCTACGAGCAGTACTTC. Translating gives CASSQNEGQVSSYEQYF.

This clone showed up just once. The genes are TRBV5-1 and TRBJ1-1, with TRBD1 matching 7 bases. CDR3 length: 18 residues. V trimming: 4 bases; J trimming: 1 base; junction bases outside the gene matches: 16. Germline loops: CDR1 SGHRS, CDR2 YFSETQ. The CDR3 is CASSPEGTVGGRNTEAFF. CDR3 bases: TGCGCCAGCAGCCCGGAGGGGACAGTGGGTGGGAGGAACACTGAAGCTTTCTTT.